A selection of T cell receptor beta chains follows, all from one sample in a study of blood T cell repertoires in COVID-19. Using immunoSEQ multiplex PCR, the repertoire was profiled, and TCRdb retains in-frame clones only, with some absent. The data hold 150,000 to 180,000 clones, with around 83% observed a single time. Input material: peripheral blood. The receptors were sampled from a woman aged 55-70 years with COVID-19, enrolled during active disease. Each CDR3 is given with its conserved first and last residue. The D gene is left open where the match is weak. Clone size is stated in some rows and not others, as once, few, many or a class when expanded.

d_call | j_call | v_call | clone_size | cdr3_aa | cdr3_nt
- | TRBJ1-2 | TRBV19 | - | CASSIPGHLNYGYTF | TGTGCCAGTAGTATACCGGGACATTTAAACTATGGCTACACCTTC
- | TRBJ1-6 | TRBV30 | - | CAWSVRAGSYNSPLHF | TGTGCCTGGAGTGTAAGGGCAGGGTCTTATAATTCACCCCTCCACTTT
TRBD2 | TRBJ2-7 | TRBV18 | - | CASSPPSGNYYFYEQYF | TGTGCCAGCTCACCTCCCAGCGGGAACTATTACTTCTACGAGCAGTACTTC
TRBD2 | TRBJ2-1 | TRBV14 | - | CASSQDEAGWYNEQFF | TGTGCCAGCAGCCAAGATGAAGCGGGGTGGTACAATGAGCAGTTCTTC
TRBD1 | TRBJ1-5 | TRBV5-1 | - | CASSYGTEINQPQHF | TGCGCCAGCAGCTACGGGACAGAGATTAATCAGCCCCAGCATTTT
TRBD1 | TRBJ1-5 | TRBV30 | few | CAWSMGTGRNQPQHF | TGTGCCTGGAGTATGGGGACAGGGCGCAATCAGCCCCAGCATTTT
TRBD2 | TRBJ2-1 | TRBV11-2 | - | CASSLGTSGRVSYNEQFF | TGTGCCAGCAGCCTGGGGACTAGCGGGAGGGTTTCCTACAATGAGCAGTTCTTC
- | TRBJ1-5 | TRBV18 | - | CASSLGSKYQPQHF | TGTGCCAGCTCACTGGGCAGTAAGTATCAGCCCCAGCATTTT
- | TRBJ1-1 | TRBV6-5 | - | CASSYTVTYTEAFF | TGTGCCAGCAGTTACACAGTGACGTACACTGAAGCTTTCTTT
- | TRBJ1-2 | TRBV27 | - | CASSSPTGYGYTF | TGTGCCAGCAGCTCACCGACGGGCTATGGCTACACCTTC
- | TRBJ1-1 | TRBV18 | - | CASSPYTTEAFF | TGTGCCAGCTCACCCTATACCACTGAAGCTTTCTTT
- | TRBJ2-1 | TRBV10-3 | - | CAISESLKGDSYNEQFF | TGTGCCATCAGTGAGTCCCTTAAAGGGGACTCCTACAATGAGCAGTTCTTC
- | TRBJ2-3 | TRBV7-3 | - | CASSHGEGWTDTQYF | TGTGCCAGCAGCCATGGCGAGGGATGGACAGATACGCAGTATTTT
TRBD1 | TRBJ1-6 | TRBV7-9 | - | CASSLGTGGSPLHF | TGTGCCAGCAGCTTAGGGACAGGGGGATCACCCCTCCACTTT
TRBD2 | TRBJ2-1 | TRBV11-3 | once | CASCVGRGGAVEQFF | TGTGCCAGCTGTGTGGGGCGCGGGGGGGCTGTTGAGCAGTTCTTC
- | TRBJ2-3 | TRBV10-3 | - | CAISESTHTDTQYF | TGTGCCATCAGTGAGTCTACTCACACAGATACGCAGTATTTT
- | TRBJ1-5 | TRBV7-6 | few | CASRQGTGTEGGQPQHF | TGTGCCAGCCGGCAAGGTACCGGGACGGAGGGAGGTCAGCCCCAGCATTTT
TRBD2 | TRBJ2-2 | TRBV6-5 | - | CASRPSGVNTGELFF | TGTGCCAGCAGGCCTAGCGGGGTGAACACCGGGGAGCTGTTTTTT
TRBD2 | TRBJ2-7 | TRBV5-1 | - | CASSSAGGSYEQYF | TGCGCCAGCAGCTCAGCGGGAGGCTCCTACGAGCAGTACTTC
TRBD1 | TRBJ1-2 | TRBV29-1 | - | CSVPGQGNGYTF | TGCAGCGTTCCCGGACAGGGAAATGGCTACACCTTC
- | TRBJ1-2 | TRBV19 | - | CASSGGANYGYTF | TGTGCCAGTAGCGGGGGGGCTAACTATGGCTACACCTTC
- | TRBJ1-1 | TRBV15 | - | CATSRGGVNTEAFF | TGTGCCACCAGCAGAGGGGGAGTGAACACTGAAGCTTTCTTT
- | TRBJ1-1 | TRBV6-6 | once | CASSYSIRGQNTEAFF | TGTGCCAGCAGTTACTCGATCAGAGGACAGAACACTGAAGCTTTCTTT
- | TRBJ1-2 | TRBV11-2 | - | CASSLGRTGLYGYTF | TGTGCCAGCAGCTTAGGTCGTACAGGGCTCTATGGCTACACCTTC
TRBD1 | TRBJ1-6 | TRBV2 | - | CASSAGGNSPLHF | TGTGCCAGCAGTGCAGGGGGGAATTCACCCCTCCACTTT
TRBD1 | TRBJ2-2 | TRBV5-8 | - | CASSLGGTVHGELFF | TGTGCCAGCAGCTTGGGGGGGACAGTTCACGGGGAGCTGTTTTTT
- | TRBJ1-1 | TRBV7-2 | - | CASSLYGGANTEAFF | TGTGCCAGCAGCTTATATGGAGGGGCGAACACTGAAGCTTTCTTT
TRBD2 | TRBJ2-5 | TRBV6-5 | few | CASRRLAVQETQYF | TGTGCCAGCAGAAGACTAGCGGTCCAAGAGACCCAGTACTTC
TRBD2 | TRBJ2-2 | TRBV4-2 | - | CASSQYGLASAGELFF | TGTGCCAGCAGCCAATATGGACTAGCGAGCGCCGGGGAGCTGTTTTTT